These 13 T cell receptor beta chains share one sample of origin, sequenced in a study of cytomegalovirus exposure and HLA in healthy donors. Use of 60 Vbeta and 13 Jbeta primers characterized the PCR. Sequencing was performed with immunoSEQ multiplex PCR; in TCRdb, only in-frame clones are kept and a portion is missing. The sample holds 160,000 or so clones; 84% are singletons and the top ten take around 0.93%. The sequenced sample consisted of PBMCs. These receptors came from a man younger than 40 in good health and CMV-seronegative.

This chain joins TRBV27 and TRBJ1-2; the D is unclear. V dropped 1 base and J dropped 3 bases, with 9 bases sitting between them. The length of the CDR3 is 14 residues. CDR1 and CDR2 (germline): MNHEY, SMNVEV (reference sequence). CDR3 loop: CASSLWAGYYGYTF. CDR3 bases: TGTGCCAGCAGTTTATGGGCAGGCTACTATGGCTACACCTTC.

This chain joins TRBV7-6 and TRBJ1-5; perhaps TRBD1 as D (5 bases). The CDR3 is 14 residues long. CDR1 SGHVS and CDR2 FNYEAQ come from the germline V gene. The germline V and J ends were trimmed by 1 base and 11 bases, with 15 bases remaining between them. Here the CDR3 DNA reads TGTGCCAGCAGCTTAGGCCCGGGGGAGACAGCCCAGCATTTT. It translates to CASSLGPGETAQHF.

The chain recombines TRBV4-2 with TRBJ2-1, with D perhaps matching TRBD2 (5 bases). Trimming took off 6 bases at V and 8 bases at J, with 17 bases between the two ends. CDR1 and CDR2 (germline): LGHNA, YNFKEQ. This CDR3 has 14 amino acids. This CDR3 is CASRREGTKDEQFF. The CDR3 DNA reads as TGTGCCAGCAGGAGAGAGGGTACGAAGGATGAGCAGTTCTTC.

The chain uses TRBV5-1 and TRBJ2-5; a weak D match, TRBD1 (6 bases). The CDR3 loop spans 16 amino acids. Deletions cut 0 bases from V and 2 bases from J, with 14 bases between. The germline V gene encodes CDR1 SGHRS and CDR2 YFSETQ. The CDR3 sequence is CASSLEGDTTQETQYF. As DNA, the CDR3 is TGCGCCAGCAGCTTGGAGGGGGACACGACACAAGAGACCCAGTACTTC.

The V call is TRBV21-1, the J call TRBJ2-3; TRBD2 was called by the table and not checked on the DNA. TRBV21-1 is tagged as a pseudogene. This CDR3 comprises 15 residues. CDR3 residues: CASSPQREVADTQYF. CDR3 sequence (DNA): TGTGCCAGCAGCCCCCAGCGGGAGGTTGCAGATACGCAGTATTTT.

The chain joins TRBV27 to TRBJ2-7; D is ambiguous. The V gene's germline CDR1 is MNHEY and CDR2 SMNVEV (reference sequence). The V end was cut by 5 bases, the J end by 2 bases, with 22 bases between. This CDR3 contains 17 residues. CDR3 protein: CASSNYPITNAPYEQYF. CDR3 DNA: TGTGCCAGCAGTAACTACCCCATTACGAACGCCCCCTACGAGCAGTACTTC.

In this sample, this clone turned up once. The gene calls are TRBV2 and TRBJ1-5; D uncertain. V was clipped by 4 bases and J by 0 bases, with 7 bases between them. The CDR3 extends over 14 amino acids. Germline values: CDR1 SNHLY, CDR2 FYNNEI. The CDR3 DNA reads as TGTGCCAGCAGTGGAGGTGGTAGCAATCAGCCCCAGCATTTT. Its protein is CASSGGGSNQPQHF.

CDR3 sequence: CASSFGQHLAATKYEQYF. CDR3 nucleotide sequence: TGCGCCAGCAGCTTCGGACAACATCTAGCGGCCACTAAGTACGAGCAGTACTTC. The rearrangement links TRBV5-1 to TRBJ2-7; 7 positions match TRBD2. The CDR3 contains 18 residues. The trim removed 2 bases at V and 4 bases at J, leaving 18 bases unmatched. Germline CDR1 is SGHRS and CDR2 is YFSETQ.

V is TRBV5-1 and J is TRBJ2-1, with 10 positions matching TRBD1. V was clipped by 2 bases and J by 6 bases; unmatched bases: 2. Germline loops: CDR1 SGHRS, CDR2 YFSETQ. The CDR3 runs to 14 residues. The CDR3 region has the DNA TGCGCCAGCAGCTTAGACAGGGGGCGCAATGAGCAGTTCTTC. This encodes CASSLDRGRNEQFF.

The CDR3 coding sequence is TGTGCCAGCAGTGTCGGACAGACAAACTATGGCTACACCTTC. It is translated as CASSVGQTNYGYTF. This chain links TRBV6-1 with TRBJ1-2; a possible D gene is TRBD1 (6 bases). Trimming removed 4 bases from V and 2 bases from J, with 11 bases in between. This CDR3 region has 14 residues. CDR1 is MNHNS, CDR2 SASEGT, per germline.

This chain connects TRBV7-7 to TRBJ2-3; TRBD1 agrees at 8 bases. This CDR3 region has 13 residues. Per the germline V gene, CDR1 is SSHAT and CDR2 is FNYEAQ (reference sequence). With V trimmed by 5 bases and J by 10 bases, 8 bases remained unmatched. DNA for the CDR3: TGTGCCAGCAGCCTGATACAGGGGGGAGCGCAGTATTTT. As protein: CASSLIQGGAQYF.

In its sample, this clone was seen a few times. The chain's CDR3 is CASSSYSPNEKLFF. The CDR3 bases are TGTGCCAGCAGCTCCTACAGCCCTAATGAAAAACTGTTTTTT. V gene TRBV7-9 combines with J gene TRBJ1-4, with no clear D. With 4 bases removed from V and 3 bases from J, the gap between germline ends came to 9 bases. Germline CDR1 is SEHNR and CDR2 is FQNEAQ (reference sequence). There are 14 residues in the CDR3.

A few counts support this clone. The chain has TRBV30 and TRBJ1-3; possible D gene TRBD1, 5 bases. The ends were cut back, 4 bases at V and 4 bases at J, with 20 bases in the middle. The CDR3 sequence is 16 residues long. Per the germline V gene, CDR1 is GTSNPN and CDR2 is SVGIG (reference sequence). This CDR3 reads CAWTLGGAVWGNTIYF. The CDR3, as DNA: TGTGCCTGGACCCTCGGGGGAGCAGTGTGGGGAAACACCATATATTTT.